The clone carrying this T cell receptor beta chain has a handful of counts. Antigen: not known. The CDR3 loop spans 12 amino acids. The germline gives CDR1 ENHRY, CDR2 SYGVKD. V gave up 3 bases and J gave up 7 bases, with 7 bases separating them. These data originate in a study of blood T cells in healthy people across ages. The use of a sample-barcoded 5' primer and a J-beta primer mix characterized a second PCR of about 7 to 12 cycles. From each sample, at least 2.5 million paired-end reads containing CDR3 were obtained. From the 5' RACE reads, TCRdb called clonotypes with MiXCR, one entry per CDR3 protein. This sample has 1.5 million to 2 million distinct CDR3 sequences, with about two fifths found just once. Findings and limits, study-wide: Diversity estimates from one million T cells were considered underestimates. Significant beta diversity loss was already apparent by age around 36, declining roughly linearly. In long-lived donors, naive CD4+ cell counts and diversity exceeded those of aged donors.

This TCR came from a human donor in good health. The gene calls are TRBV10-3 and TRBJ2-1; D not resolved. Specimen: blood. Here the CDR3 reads CAISEKDNEQFF. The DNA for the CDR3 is TGTGCCATCAGTGAAAAAGATAATGAGCAGTTCTTC.